These 13 T cell receptor beta chains share one sample of origin, sequenced in a study of shared clonotypes between healthy human individuals. Terminally differentiated effector memory CD45RA+ cells were left out of the naive CD8 fraction, which was CD45RO-negative and positively selected for CCR7. Sequencing used immunoSEQ multiplex PCR; TCRdb keeps in-frame clones, though not all of them. The table has approximately 2,200,000 clones, roughly 91% seen once; the top ten hold 1.5% to 2%. Sequencing was done on a sample of naive CD8+ T cells from PBMCs. These receptors came from a man between 18 and 29 years old in good health. Some clones in this sample may be carry-over from other donors' samples.

The genes are TRBV11-2 and TRBJ2-5; D might be TRBD2 (5 bases). Germline loops: CDR1 SGHAT, CDR2 FQNNGV. This CDR3 spans 15 amino acids. The V end lost 0 bases, the J end lost 0 bases, and 8 bases lay between the germline ends. This CDR3 is CASSLEWTYQETQYF. CDR3 coding DNA: TGTGCCAGCAGCTTAGAGTGGACTTACCAAGAGACCCAGTACTTC.

The chain links TRBV6-1 to TRBJ2-7, with 12 bases identical to TRBD2. The CDR3 totals 16 residues. Germline lookup yields CDR1 MNHNS and CDR2 SASEGT. V shed 4 bases and J 3 bases; nucleotides not matched to a gene: 7. In DNA form, the CDR3 reads TGTGCCAGCAGTGTTGGGACTAGCGGGTGGCTCTACGAGCAGTACTTC. Encoded protein: CASSVGTSGWLYEQYF.

The J gene is TRBJ1-4, the V gene TRBV28; no clear D. V lost 2 bases, J lost 0 bases, and 4 bases lay in between. The V gene's germline CDR1 is MDHEN and CDR2 SYDVKM. This CDR3 region has 14 residues. CDR3 region: CASSLTATNEKLFF. For the CDR3, the DNA is TGTGCCAGCAGTTTAACAGCAACTAATGAAAAACTGTTTTTT.

The chain combines TRBV25-1 with TRBJ1-1, with D perhaps matching TRBD1 (5 bases). Germline CDR1 is MGHDK and CDR2 is SYGVNS. This CDR3 has 14 amino acids. Trimming pared 5 bases from V and 1 base from J, leaving 11 bases between. The CDR3 loop is CASSIFGGNTEAFF. The CDR3 coding sequence is TGTGCCAGCAGTATATTCGGGGGGAACACTGAAGCTTTCTTT.

This clone was seen just once. The V and J genes are TRBV27 and TRBJ2-3; D gene unclear. CDR1 and CDR2 from the germline V gene are MNHEY and SMNVEV (reference sequence). CDR3 size: 12 residues. V lost 3 bases and J lost 5, with 6 bases in between. In DNA, the CDR3 is TGTGCCAGCAGTTTCCCTGGAGATACGCAGTATTTT. Amino acids: CASSFPGDTQYF.

The V call is TRBV6-5, the J call TRBJ2-5, with TRBD1 identical over 7 bases. Germline V lookup: CDR1 MNHEY, CDR2 SVGAGI. Losses at the gene ends were 4 bases for V and 5 bases for J; bases not matched to a gene: 4. The CDR3 is made up of 13 amino acids. CDR3: CASSSDRAETQYF. The CDR3 nucleotides are TGTGCCAGCAGTTCTGACAGGGCGGAGACCCAGTACTTC.

The rearrangement uses TRBV9 and TRBJ1-3, with no clear D. The germline V and J ends were trimmed by 2 bases and 2 bases, with 11 bases remaining between them. The CDR3 contains 15 residues. Germline V lookup: CDR1 SGDLS, CDR2 YYNGEE. The CDR3 region has the DNA TGTGCCAGCAGCGTTGGGATCTCCGCTGGAAACACCATATATTTT. Translated: CASSVGISAGNTIYF.

The chain combines TRBV27 with TRBJ2-7; 7 positions match TRBD1. This CDR3 contains 14 residues. V gave up 4 bases and J gave up 5 bases; unmatched junction bases: 8. From germline, CDR1 is MNHEY and CDR2 SMNVEV (reference sequence). The DNA of the CDR3 is TGTGCCAGCAGTTACAGGGGCCCCTTCGACGAGCAGTACTTC. Its translation: CASSYRGPFDEQYF.

On this clone: The same CDR3 also results from other DNA sequences found in this sample. This sequence joins TRBV27 and TRBJ2-7; D remains ambiguous. V was clipped by 4 bases and J by 0 bases, with 10 bases between them. Germline CDR1 MNHEY, CDR2 SMNVEV (reference sequence). CDR3 length: 14 amino acids. The CDR3 sequence is CASSSRGVSYEQYF. Here the CDR3 DNA reads TGTGCCAGCAGTTCTCGAGGTGTCTCCTACGAGCAGTACTTC.

The genes are TRBV10-1 and TRBJ1-4, with D perhaps matching TRBD1 (6 bases). V was trimmed by 6 bases and J by 10 bases, leaving 15 bases between them. CDR3 length: 13 residues. Germline V gives CDR1 WNHNN, CDR2 SYGVQD (reference sequence). CDR3 coding DNA: TGCGCCAGCAGCGACAGGCCCGGGGCAAAACTGTTTTTT. Translating it yields CASSDRPGAKLFF.

This clone was observed a few times. The chain recombines TRBV28 with TRBJ1-1, with D uncertain. The CDR3 is 13 residues long. CDR1 and CDR2 (germline): MDHEN, SYDVKM. Trimming removed 7 bases from V and 1 base from J, with 10 bases in between. CDR3 loop: CASNMGTNTEAFF. Written as DNA, the CDR3 is TGTGCCAGCAATATGGGAACGAACACTGAAGCTTTCTTT.

The V gene is TRBV4-1, the J gene TRBJ2-1, with D tentatively TRBD2 (6 bases). The CDR3 totals 15 residues. Germline CDR1 reads MGHRA; CDR2 reads YSYEKL. The V end lost 3 bases, the J end lost 4 bases, and 13 bases lay between the germline ends. The CDR3 reads CASSQTGGGYNEQFF. CDR3 nucleotide sequence: TGCGCCAGCAGCCAGACCGGGGGAGGATACAATGAGCAGTTCTTC.

This clone was seen a handful of times. This chain links TRBV5-1 with TRBJ2-5, with a tentative D call TRBD2 (6 bases). CDR3 length equals 14 residues. Trimming removed 5 bases at V and 5 bases at J, with 16 bases between. Germline V gene sequence: CDR1 SGHRS, CDR2 YFSETQ. CDR3: CASRSGTPPETQYF. The CDR3 DNA reads as TGCGCCAGCAGATCCGGGACTCCACCCGAGACCCAGTACTTC. Filled out from reference TRBV5-1 and TRBJ2-5, the complete variable domain reads KAGVTQTPRYLIKTRGQQVTLSCSPISGHRSVSWYQQTPGQGLQFLFEYFSETQRNKGNFPGRFSGRQFSNSRSEMNVSTLELGDSALYLCASRSGTPPETQYFGPGTRLLVL.